This TCR beta chain originates from a study of T cell repertoires in cytomegalovirus infection. The wider study: Public signatures in TCR beta pointed to CMV infection and matching HLA type.

The V gene lost 0 bases and the J gene lost 3 bases, with 6 bases spanning the gap. The CDR3 spans 13 residues. Germline loops: CDR1 MNHNY, CDR2 SVGAGI (reference sequence). Whole-study findings and limits: HLA-C-restricted CMV-specific TCR beta clonotypes prevailed in the ex vivo response.

TCRdb re-analysed the reads in MiXCR, keeping a single row per CDR3 protein. The repertoire holds fewer than 1,000,000 distinct CDR3 sequences, with approximately 30% as singletons. Note on this clonotype: What it binds is unknown.

Source: cultured CD8+ T cells from PBMCs, taken from culture after CMV antigen stimulation. This TCR was recovered from a human donor in good health (CMV status not recorded). Some clones in this sample may be carry-over from other donors' samples. This chain links TRBV6-6 with TRBJ2-7, with D possibly being TRBD1 (5 bases). Here the CDR3 reads CASSYSTDYEQYF. The CDR3 DNA sequence: TGTGCCAGCAGTTACTCGACAGACTACGAGCAGTACTTC.